This TCR beta chain was obtained from a study of blood T cell repertoires in COVID-19. Background on the study: COVID-19 samples, acute and convalescent, were from the United States, Italy and Spain. T cells, B-cell-depleted T cells, or PBMCs provided the cDNA or gDNA that served as material.

This CDR3 has 17 residues. The ends were cut back, 4 bases at V and 0 bases at J, with 15 bases in the middle. CDR1 is MGHRA, CDR2 YSYEKL, per germline. In the source study's methods: It was from reference gene primer amplification that nucleated cell counts were estimated. Produced via immunoSEQ multiplex PCR; TCRdb's table is partial and in-frame only. The D gene and trimming were derived from the DNA, and the V and J assignments and clone size from that table. This table holds 70,000 or so clones, around nine tenths found once. This clone was found many times. Sequenced: peripheral blood. The receptor was isolated from a woman in her fifties or sixties with acute or convalescent COVID-19. The chain has TRBV4-1 and TRBJ1-4; D not resolved. CDR3 amino acids: CASSPDRSSATNEKLFF. The CDR3 coding sequence is TGCGCCAGCAGCCCAGATCGGTCTAGCGCAACTAATGAAAAACTGTTTTTT.